This passage covers 21 T cell receptor beta chains from one sample sequenced in a study of cytomegalovirus exposure and HLA in healthy donors. Produced via immunoSEQ multiplex PCR; TCRdb's table is partial and in-frame only. This table has 150,000 or so clones, roughly 89% appearing once. The sequenced sample was PBMCs. All receptors derive from a woman in her late teens or twenties in good health and CMV-seropositive.

The genes are TRBV6-1 and TRBJ1-1; D gene ambiguous. The CDR3 runs 14 residues. In germline, CDR1 is MNHNS, CDR2 SASEGT. Between the trimmed V and J ends, which lost 6 bases and 2 bases, there was a span of 13 bases. CDR3 residues: CASRTGSPNTEAFF. CDR3 in DNA: TGTGCCAGCAGAACCGGGTCTCCAAACACTGAAGCTTTCTTT.

This clone was detected once. The V gene is TRBV6-5, the J gene TRBJ1-1, with 10 bases lining up with TRBD1. The V and J ends lost 2 bases and 5 bases, in that order; junction bases with no gene match: 5. The CDR3 sequence is 15 residues long. CDR1 MNHEY and CDR2 SVGAGI come from the germline V gene. The CDR3 DNA reads TGTGCCAGCAGTTACGGGACAGGGGCGCGTACTGAAGCTTTCTTT. It encodes CASSYGTGARTEAFF.

The genes are TRBV6-6 and TRBJ1-4, with 7 positions matching TRBD1. Germline V gene sequence: CDR1 MNHNY, CDR2 SVGAGI (reference sequence). Trimming cost V 5 bases and J 8 bases; bases outside gene matches: 14. This CDR3 contains 16 residues. CDR3 sequence (DNA): TGTGCCAGCAGTCCCCAACAGGGGAGGCTTTTCGAAAAACTGTTTTTT. This sequence encodes CASSPQQGRLFEKLFF.

This clone appeared a single time. The sample has other DNA sequences that encode this CDR3 too. The chain is built from TRBV28 and TRBJ2-7; weak D call: TRBD2 (5 bases). CDR1 and CDR2 (germline): MDHEN, SYDVKM. The CDR3 covers 13 residues. Trimming pared 2 bases from V and 2 bases from J, leaving 7 bases between. The CDR3 DNA follows: TGTGCCAGCAGTTTAAGAGGGCCCTACGAGCAGTACTTC. It specifies CASSLRGPYEQYF.

V and J are TRBV14 and TRBJ1-3, with no clear D. CDR1 is SGHDN, CDR2 FVKESK, per germline. V was shortened by 1 base and J by 4 bases, with 8 bases between the two germline ends. The CDR3 loop spans 14 amino acids. CDR3 in DNA: TGTGCCAGCAGCCAAGGGAGCATCGGAAACACCATATATTTT. It yields the protein CASSQGSIGNTIYF.

The chain has TRBV30 and TRBJ1-2, with D tentatively TRBD1 (6 bases). The CDR3 loop spans 16 amino acids. Trimming removed 0 bases from V and 8 bases from J, with 22 bases in between. Germline values: CDR1 GTSNPN, CDR2 SVGIG (reference sequence). Written as DNA, the CDR3 is TGTGCCTGGAGTGTACACAGGGCGGACACCCAACAGGGCTACACCTTC. This encodes CAWSVHRADTQQGYTF. Complete variable domain (other parts from reference TRBV30 and TRBJ1-2): SQTIHQWPATLVQPVGSPLSLECTVEGTSNPNLYWYRQAAGRGLQLLFYSVGIGQISSEVPQNLSASRPQDRQFILSSKKLLLSDSGFYLCAWSVHRADTQQGYTFGSGTRLTVV.

The chain uses TRBV6-1 and TRBJ1-2; possibly TRBD1 for D (5 bases). Trimming shortened V by 3 bases and J by 4 bases, and 9 bases separated the two germline ends. CDR1 and CDR2 (germline): MNHNS, SASEGT. The CDR3 sequence is 13 residues long. The CDR3 nucleotides are TGTGCCAGCAGTGATGGTCAGGGCTATGGCTACACCTTC. Protein sequence: CASSDGQGYGYTF.

The CDR3 bases are TGTGCCAGTACCACCTGGAGGTCCTTCTATGGCTACACCTTC. The encoded protein is CASTTWRSFYGYTF. The chain couples TRBV19 to TRBJ1-2; D remains ambiguous. The V gene's germline CDR1 is LNHDA and CDR2 SQIVND (reference sequence). The CDR3 covers 14 residues. The ends were cut back, 7 bases at V and 4 bases at J, with 16 bases in the middle.

The genes are TRBV9 and TRBJ1-6; 9 positions agree with TRBD1. The germline V gene has CDR1 SGDLS and CDR2 YYNGEE. This CDR3 is built from 21 residues. The V and J ends lost 3 bases and 5 bases, in that order; junction bases with no gene match: 21. CDR3 nucleotides: TGTGCCAGCAGCGCCCCCTCTCGGGACAGGGATTGGGGTGTCAATAATTCACCCCTCCACTTT. It encodes CASSAPSRDRDWGVNNSPLHF.

The chain has TRBV9 and TRBJ1-2; D is possibly TRBD1 (5 bases). The CDR3 totals 16 residues. V was cut by 0 bases and J by 3 bases, with 15 bases left in between. CDR1 is SGDLS and CDR2 is YYNGEE in the germline V gene. The CDR3 loop reads CASSVGLLTGDYGYTF. DNA of the CDR3: TGTGCCAGCAGCGTAGGCCTTTTAACAGGCGACTATGGCTACACCTTC.

This clone has just one count. This chain links TRBV10-3 with TRBJ1-1; no definite D call. Per the germline V gene, CDR1 is ENHRY and CDR2 is SYGVKD. Trimming cost V 3 bases and J 3 bases, with 17 bases left between them. CDR3 size: 16 residues. This chain's CDR3 is CAISDLLMRSDTEAFF. The CDR3 DNA reads TGTGCCATCAGTGACCTATTGATGAGGTCGGACACTGAAGCTTTCTTT.

The V gene is TRBV27, the J gene TRBJ1-1; tentatively, D is TRBD1 (5 bases). The CDR3 runs 13 residues. Trimming pared 5 bases from V and 0 bases from J, leaving 7 bases between. The germline V gene encodes CDR1 MNHEY and CDR2 SMNVEV (reference sequence). The CDR3 DNA follows: TGTGCCAGCAGTCGACAGTTGAACACTGAAGCTTTCTTT. It is translated as CASSRQLNTEAFF.

This clone has only one observation. The rearrangement joins TRBV5-1 to TRBJ1-1; TRBD1 is a possible D gene (5 bases). The germline V gene has CDR1 SGHRS and CDR2 YFSETQ. Trimming took off 2 bases at V and 6 bases at J, with 11 bases between the two ends. The CDR3 is 13 amino acids. Here the CDR3 reads CASSFSGKAEAFF. In DNA form, the CDR3 reads TGCGCCAGCAGCTTCTCAGGGAAGGCTGAAGCTTTCTTT.

The V and J genes are TRBV9 and TRBJ2-5; perhaps TRBD1 as D (6 bases). Germline V gene lookup returns CDR1 SGDLS and CDR2 YYNGEE. Trimming left V 4 bases short and J 2 bases short, with 12 bases between. The CDR3 extends over 14 amino acids. CDR3 protein: CASSTQGPQETQYF. The DNA of the CDR3 is TGTGCCAGCAGCACTCAGGGGCCGCAAGAGACCCAGTACTTC.

The chain joins TRBV10-3 to TRBJ1-2, with a possible D match to TRBD1 (5 bases). Deletions cut 2 bases from V and 6 bases from J, with 16 bases between. This CDR3 has 15 amino acids. Looked up from germline, CDR1 is ENHRY and CDR2 is SYGVKD. CDR3 DNA: TGTGCCATCAGTGAGGGGGGGTCGGCCCTCGATGGCTACACCTTC. This sequence encodes CAISEGGSALDGYTF.

This chain uses TRBV9 with TRBJ1-4; TRBD1 matches 7 bases. Per the germline V gene, CDR1 is SGDLS and CDR2 is YYNGEE. This CDR3 spans 17 amino acids. After removal of 1 base from V and 7 bases from J, the junction contained 13 bases not matched to a gene. The CDR3 DNA reads TGTGCCAGCAGCGTATCGACCCGACAGGGCGGAACTGAAAAACTGTTTTTT. Translating it yields CASSVSTRQGGTEKLFF.

The gene calls are TRBV5-6 and TRBJ2-2; D might be TRBD2 (6 bases). The V and J ends lost 0 bases and 3 bases respectively, with 9 bases between them. The CDR3 is 15 amino acids. CDR1 and CDR2 from the germline V gene are SGHDT and YYEEEE. CDR3 loop: CASSLAGVDTGELFF. In nucleotides, the CDR3 is TGTGCCAGCAGCTTGGCGGGGGTAGACACCGGGGAGCTGTTTTTT.

This clone turned up a few times. V usage is TRBV19 and J usage is TRBJ1-2; the D gene is possibly TRBD1 (5 bases). Germline CDR1 LNHDA, CDR2 SQIVND (reference sequence). The CDR3 contains 15 residues. The V gene lost 6 bases and the J gene lost 3 bases, with 17 bases spanning the gap. CDR3 protein: CASSTPTGGHYGYTF. DNA of the CDR3: TGTGCCAGTAGCACCCCGACGGGGGGTCACTATGGCTACACCTTC.

V is TRBV13 and J is TRBJ1-5; D unresolved. Trimming left V 3 bases short and J 0 bases short, with 3 bases between. Germline assignment: CDR1 PRHDT and CDR2 FYEKMQ (reference sequence). This CDR3 region has 13 residues. The CDR3 DNA reads TGTGCCAGCAGCTTGAGTAGCAATCAGCCCCAGCATTTT. As protein: CASSLSSNQPQHF.

The rearrangement joins TRBV29-1 to TRBJ1-4; 9 bases align to TRBD1. J was trimmed by 7 bases and V by 6 bases; bases with no gene match: 3. The CDR3 is 12 residues long. Germline V gene sequence: CDR1 SQVTM, CDR2 ANQGSEA. CDR3 DNA: TGCAGCGTGGGACAGGGCCCTGAAAAACTGTTTTTT. Translating gives CSVGQGPEKLFF. Drawing the rest from reference TRBV29-1 and TRBJ1-4, the complete variable domain is SAVISQKPSRDICQRGTSLTIQCQVDSQVTMMFWYRQQPGQSLTLIATANQGSEATYESGFVIDKFPISRPNLTFSTLTVSNMSPEDSSIYLCSVGQGPEKLFFGSGTQLSVL.

In the case of this clone: Other DNA sequences in the sample encode the same CDR3. This chain uses TRBV9 with TRBJ2-3, with D hard to call. Germline V gene lookup returns CDR1 SGDLS and CDR2 YYNGEE. The V end was cut by 0 bases, the J end by 2 bases, with 7 bases between. This CDR3 comprises 14 residues. The CDR3 region has the DNA TGTGCCAGCAGCGTAGGACAATCCACAGATACGCAGTATTTT. This codes for CASSVGQSTDTQYF.